This T cell receptor (beta chain) was identified in a study of Ad26.COV2.S vaccination and SARS-CoV-2 variants. Study results and caveats: Breadth of non-spike TCRs did not differ between vaccinees and placebo recipients. Possible underestimation of total T cell responses by the TCR breadth and depth analyses was noted.

Using immunoSEQ multiplex PCR, the repertoire was profiled, and TCRdb retains in-frame clones only, with some absent. The data contain fewer than 500,000 clones, roughly 89% of them seen just once; the ten biggest clones take up over 2.5%. In regard to this clone: The antigen remains undetermined.

This CDR3 comprises 14 residues. Unmatched junction bases numbered 5, after V lost 3 bases and J lost 3 bases. Germline V lookup: CDR1 SGHRS, CDR2 YFSETQ. Treatment noted: around 19 received Ad26.COV2.S at low or high dose, single or two shots; 5 received placebo; per-sample allocation not given. Sample collection was performed on day 63 after the first vaccine or placebo injection. The rearrangement joins TRBV5-1 to TRBJ1-1; 7 nucleotides align to TRBD1. This specimen consisted of peripheral blood, obtained in a trial of Ad26.COV2.S vaccine versus placebo. The source is a person between 18 and 65 years old who received the Ad26.COV2.S COVID-19 vaccine or a placebo. The CDR3 loop reads CASSSGTADTEAFF. CDR3 DNA sequence: TGCGCCAGCAGCTCTGGGACAGCCGACACTGAAGCTTTCTTT.